These 23 T cell receptor beta chains came from one sample sequenced in a study of blood T cell repertoires in COVID-19 (dated by TCRdb to between 2020 and 2021). To prepare the library, the immunoSEQ multiplex PCR assay was applied. Held by TCRdb, this immuneACCESS table contains in-frame sequences only and omits some clones. Under half of the omission traces to an unresolved V gene where checked; the cause of the rest is unknown. In all, the sample holds 140,000 or so clones, and roughly four fifths of those were seen once. Roughly 3.9% of the sample is held by the ten biggest clonotypes. The sample taken for sequencing was peripheral blood. The source is a woman of 80 years or more with acute or convalescent COVID-19.

The rearrangement joins TRBV9 to TRBJ2-3, with D unresolved. Germline V CDR1 and CDR2: SGDLS, YYNGEE. The CDR3 consists of 14 residues. The V end was cut by 4 bases, the J end by 6 bases, with 15 bases between. CDR3 in DNA: TGTGCCAGCAGCCCTTCGGATAGCTGGGATACGCAGTATTTT. Amino acid sequence: CASSPSDSWDTQYF.

The J gene is TRBJ2-3, the V gene TRBV9; TRBD2 agrees at 9 bases. J lost 5 bases, V lost 2 bases, and 12 bases had no gene match. Per germline, CDR1 SGDLS and CDR2 YYNGEE. CDR3 length: 17 amino acids. The CDR3 protein is CASSVTPGAGGVDTQYF. The CDR3 DNA is TGTGCCAGCAGCGTCACCCCAGGAGCGGGGGGAGTAGATACGCAGTATTTT.

This clone was seen once. V is TRBV4-1 and J is TRBJ1-6; 11 nucleotides agree with TRBD1. The germline V gene has CDR1 MGHRA and CDR2 YSYEKL. With V trimmed by 3 bases and J by 11 bases, 6 bases remained unmatched. CDR3 length equals 15 residues. The CDR3: CASSQQDRGPAPLHF. The CDR3 region has the DNA TGCGCCAGCAGCCAGCAGGACAGGGGGCCCGCACCCCTCCACTTT.

The chain recombines TRBV11-2 with TRBJ1-5; D not certain. Germline V gene lookup returns CDR1 SGHAT and CDR2 FQNNGV. The V and J ends lost 3 bases and 7 bases respectively, with 10 bases between them. The CDR3 is 13 amino acids. The CDR3 here is CASSLELGQPQHF. Written as DNA, the CDR3 is TGTGCCAGCAGCTTGGAACTCGGGCAGCCCCAGCATTTT.

The chain carries TRBV7-9 and TRBJ1-2, with D possibly TRBD1 on 5 matching bases. This CDR3 is 13 amino acids long. V lost 3 bases and J 6 bases, leaving 11 bases between the germline ends. The germline CDR1 and CDR2 sequences are SEHNR and FQNEAQ (reference sequence). Here the CDR3 DNA reads TGTGCCAGCAGCTTCTCAGGGTATAATGGCTACACCTTC. It codes for CASSFSGYNGYTF.

The V and J genes are TRBV5-1 and TRBJ2-2; 7 nucleotides line up with TRBD2. Looked up from germline, CDR1 is SGHRS and CDR2 is YFSETQ. CDR3 length: 17 amino acids. Trimming removed 1 base from V and 7 bases from J; junction bases left unmatched: 13. The CDR3: CASSLFGGGSVGGELFF. The CDR3 DNA reads TGCGCCAGCAGCTTGTTCGGGGGAGGGAGCGTTGGCGGGGAGCTGTTTTTT.

This clone was detected only once. V is TRBV9 and J is TRBJ1-2, with TRBD1 matching 9 bases. From germline, CDR1 is SGDLS and CDR2 YYNGEE. CDR3 size: 16 residues. V was pared by 2 bases and J by 1 base, with 6 bases of the junction left unmatched. In nucleotides, the CDR3 is TGTGCCAGCAGCGTGGGGCCGGGACAGGGTAACTATGGCTACACCTTC. Its translation: CASSVGPGQGNYGYTF.

This rearrangement joins TRBV4-1 to TRBJ1-5; 9 nucleotides line up with TRBD1. Germline CDR1 MGHRA, CDR2 YSYEKL. V lost 1 base to trimming and J lost 2 bases; unmatched junction nucleotides: 9. The CDR3 runs 18 residues. The CDR3 sequence: CASSQVRGQGTGNQPQHF. The CDR3 DNA reads TGCGCCAGCAGCCAAGTTAGGGGACAGGGTACGGGCAATCAGCCCCAGCATTTT.

This chain joins TRBV30 and TRBJ1-3, with D possibly TRBD1 on 5 matching bases. V was cut by 0 bases and J by 1 base, with 7 bases left in between. Germline lookup yields CDR1 GTSNPN and CDR2 SVGIG (reference sequence). CDR3 length: 14 residues. CDR3 sequence: CAWSVGGSGNTIYF. The CDR3, as DNA: TGTGCCTGGAGTGTCGGGGGTTCTGGAAACACCATATATTTT.

The V gene is TRBV4-1, the J gene TRBJ2-7, with TRBD2 matching over 7 bases. J was trimmed by 3 bases and V by 0 bases; bases with no gene match: 8. The CDR3 runs 16 residues. Germline V gives CDR1 MGHRA, CDR2 YSYEKL. CDR3: CASSQDRGGSLYEQYF. The CDR3 DNA reads as TGCGCCAGCAGCCAAGATCGAGGCGGGAGCCTCTACGAGCAGTACTTC.

This clone was recorded only once. The chain links TRBV12-3 or TRBV12-4 to TRBJ1-1; maybe TRBD1 (6 bases). There are 13 residues in the CDR3. V was pared by 8 bases and J by 3 bases, with 13 bases between. In DNA, the CDR3 is TGTGCCAGCCAGGCGGGGGGGCACACTGAAGCTTTCTTT. Amino acids: CASQAGGHTEAFF.

The rearrangement uses TRBV30 and TRBJ1-1; 7 bases agree with TRBD1. The CDR3 length is 13 residues. Germline V gene data show CDR1 as GTSNPN and CDR2 as SVGIG (reference sequence). V shed 7 bases, J shed 1 base, and the junction held 6 bases outside the gene matches. CDR3 DNA: TGTGCCTACACCGGGACAGAGAACACTGAAGCTTTCTTT. Translation gives CAYTGTENTEAFF.

The chain joins TRBV11-2 to TRBJ2-4; 11 bases line up with TRBD1. Per the germline V gene, CDR1 is SGHAT and CDR2 is FQNNGV. The CDR3 totals 16 residues. With 5 bases clipped from V and 3 bases from J, the junction kept 6 bases outside the gene matches. This chain's CDR3 is CASSPWDRGDKNIQYF. In nucleotides, the CDR3 is TGTGCCAGCAGCCCTTGGGACAGGGGGGACAAAAACATTCAGTACTTC. The full variable domain, rest sourced from reference TRBV11-2 and TRBJ2-4, is EAGVAQSPRYKIIEKRQSVAFWCNPISGHATLYWYQQILGQGPKLLIQFQNNGVVDDSQLPKDRFSAERLKGVDSTLKIQPAKLEDSAVYLCASSPWDRGDKNIQYFGAGTRLSVL.

The chain carries TRBV5-1 and TRBJ2-3; 10 positions agree with TRBD2. The CDR3 totals 15 residues. V dropped 2 bases and J dropped 3; count of bases not matched to a gene: 3. In germline, CDR1 is SGHRS, CDR2 YFSETQ. CDR3 DNA sequence: TGCGCCAGCAGCTTTCTGACTAGCGGGACAGATACGCAGTATTTT. It is translated as CASSFLTSGTDTQYF.

The chain links TRBV5-1 to TRBJ1-1; the D gene is possibly TRBD1 (6 bases). This CDR3 is built from 14 residues. V gave up 1 base and J gave up 3 bases, with 10 bases separating them. Germline V gene sequence: CDR1 SGHRS, CDR2 YFSETQ. The CDR3 is CASSLSGGDTEAFF. The CDR3 DNA is TGCGCCAGCAGCTTGAGTGGGGGCGACACTGAAGCTTTCTTT.

V gene TRBV3-1 (or the pseudogene TRBV3-2) combines with J gene TRBJ2-1; 10 bases are a match to TRBD2. After removal of 5 bases from V and 4 bases from J, the junction contained 8 bases not matched to a gene. There are 16 residues in the CDR3. CDR1 and CDR2 from the germline V gene are LGHDT and YNNKEL (reference sequence). Here the CDR3 reads CASSTPKLAGYNEQFF. CDR3 nucleotide sequence: TGTGCCAGCAGCACCCCCAAACTAGCGGGGTACAATGAGCAGTTCTTC.

V usage is TRBV14 and J usage is TRBJ2-2, with a tentative D call TRBD2 (6 bases). There are 14 residues in the CDR3. From germline, CDR1 is SGHDN and CDR2 FVKESK. V was cut by 5 bases and J by 3 bases, with 10 bases left in between. The CDR3 DNA follows: TGTGCCAGCAGCGCGACTAGAGACACCGGGGAGCTGTTTTTT. Translated, it gives CASSATRDTGELFF.

CDR3 in amino acids: CASPRRRDRAEAFF. The CDR3 region has the DNA TGTGCCAGCCCCCGACGTAGAGACAGGGCGGAAGCTTTCTTT. The V call is TRBV7-3, the J call TRBJ1-1; 7 positions match TRBD1. From germline, CDR1 is SGHTA and CDR2 FQGTGA. V lost 8 bases and J lost 8; bases outside the gene matches: 14. The CDR3 has 14 residues.

The rearrangement links TRBV4-1 to TRBJ2-2, with D possibly being TRBD2 (5 bases). Trimming took off 4 bases at V and 3 bases at J, with 9 bases between the two ends. This CDR3 spans 14 amino acids. Germline V gene sequence: CDR1 MGHRA, CDR2 YSYEKL. The CDR3 sequence: CASSRGPDTGELFF. The DNA of the CDR3 is TGCGCCAGCAGCCGAGGGCCTGACACCGGGGAGCTGTTTTTT.

CDR3 coding DNA: TGCAGCGTCCTAGGGGGGGAAACCTATACGCAGTATTTT. This sequence encodes CSVLGGETYTQYF. This chain links TRBV29-1 with TRBJ2-3; the D gene is possibly TRBD2 (7 bases). Germline V lookup: CDR1 SQVTM, CDR2 ANQGSEA. Trimming stripped 6 bases from V and 7 bases from J, with 17 bases between. The CDR3 covers 13 residues.

The chain is built from TRBV4-2 and TRBJ1-2; D not resolved. The CDR3 spans 12 residues. Trimming cost V 4 bases and J 10 bases, with 13 bases left between them. Germline CDR1 and CDR2: LGHNA and YNFKEQ. CDR3 bases: TGTGCCAGCAGCCCTCCGGGTCAACCCTACACCTTC. Amino acid sequence: CASSPPGQPYTF.

This rearrangement joins TRBV7-9 to TRBJ1-4; D is undetermined. Germline CDR1 and CDR2: SEHNR and FQNEAQ (reference sequence). There are 14 residues in the CDR3. V lost 1 base and J lost 8, with 11 bases in between. CDR3 DNA sequence: TGTGCCAGCAGCTTAGTTGCCGCGGGGGAAAAACTGTTTTTT. Protein sequence: CASSLVAAGEKLFF.

The chain carries TRBV30 and TRBJ1-4, with 8 nucleotides matching TRBD1. After removal of 3 bases from V and 6 bases from J, the junction contained 6 bases not matched to a gene. Germline assignment: CDR1 GTSNPN and CDR2 SVGIG (reference sequence). The CDR3 is 14 residues long. CDR3 sequence (DNA): TGTGCCTGGAGATCAGGGGGCCCGGATGAAAAACTGTTTTTT. Translated, it gives CAWRSGGPDEKLFF.